The clone carrying this T cell receptor beta chain has only a few counts. What it binds is not known. TCRdb re-called clones via MiXCR from the PCR reads. The table has roughly 65,000 clones, approximately 15% seen once. This record belongs to a study of metastatic and nonmetastatic thyroid tumors. Study-level findings and limits: A significant increase in TCR beta diversity was reportedly seen in malignant thyroid tumors relative to benign nodules, in blood and tumor.

All patients were treatment-naive before thyroid surgery. Per germline, CDR1 MNHNS and CDR2 SASEGT. CDR3 size: 16 residues. V lost 6 bases, J lost 6 bases, and 18 bases lay in between. Sequencing was done on a sample of blood. This receptor was obtained from a male donor with papillary thyroid cancer or a benign thyroid nodule (not recorded which). Some clones in this sample may be carry-over from other donors' samples. This chain uses TRBV6-1 with TRBJ1-6, with D maybe TRBD1 (6 bases). The DNA of the CDR3 is TGTGCCAGCAGCCTCGGGGGAGGGGGACCTAATTCACCCCTCCACTTT. Protein product: CASSLGGGGPNSPLHF.